This T cell receptor (beta chain) was captured by sequencing in a study of cytomegalovirus exposure and HLA in healthy donors. Here immunoSEQ multiplex PCR was the method, and the copy in TCRdb shows in-frame clones only, minus some. There are around 250,000 clones in the sample; about nine tenths occur only once, and around 3.1% lies in the top ten. CDR1 MNHEY and CDR2 SMNVEV come from the germline V gene (reference sequence). This CDR3 has 14 residues. The V and J ends lost 4 bases and 5 bases, in that order; junction bases with no gene match: 7. The V and J genes are TRBV27 and TRBJ1-2, with 7 bases matching TRBD1. Sequencing used PBMCs. The TCR originated in a woman aged 25 to 39 in good health and CMV-seronegative. The CDR3 DNA sequence: TGTGCCAGCAGTTCAAGGCAGGGGGGGTATGGCTACACCTTC. Amino acids: CASSSRQGGYGYTF.